Listed here is a single T cell receptor (beta chain). TCRdb's copy holds only in-frame clones and misses some; the assay was immunoSEQ multiplex PCR. The sample includes about 110,000 clones, around 83% of them seen just once. Germline V CDR1 and CDR2: MNHEY, SMNVEV (reference sequence). The CDR3 sequence is 14 residues long. With 2 bases clipped from V and 9 bases from J, the junction kept 7 bases outside the gene matches. The data are from a study of blood T cell repertoires in COVID-19. The source of this sequence is a woman older than 75 with acute or convalescent COVID-19. The source material was peripheral blood. The V call is TRBV27, the J call TRBJ2-1; 7 nucleotides line up with TRBD2. CDR3 sequence (DNA): TGTGCCAGCAGTTTAGGGGGGAGGGCCGCTGAGCAGTTCTTC. This translates into CASSLGGRAAEQFF.